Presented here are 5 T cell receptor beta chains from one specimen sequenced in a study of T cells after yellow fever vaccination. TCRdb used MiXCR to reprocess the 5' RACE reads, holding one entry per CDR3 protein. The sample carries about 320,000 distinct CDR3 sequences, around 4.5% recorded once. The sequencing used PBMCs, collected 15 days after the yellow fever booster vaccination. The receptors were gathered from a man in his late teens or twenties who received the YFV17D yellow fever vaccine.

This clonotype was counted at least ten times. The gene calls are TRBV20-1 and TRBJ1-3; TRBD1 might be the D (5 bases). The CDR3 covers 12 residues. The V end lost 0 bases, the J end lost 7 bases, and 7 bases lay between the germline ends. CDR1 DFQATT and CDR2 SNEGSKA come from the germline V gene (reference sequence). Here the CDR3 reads CSARDPGNTIYF. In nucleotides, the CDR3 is TGCAGTGCTAGAGATCCAGGGAACACCATATATTTT.

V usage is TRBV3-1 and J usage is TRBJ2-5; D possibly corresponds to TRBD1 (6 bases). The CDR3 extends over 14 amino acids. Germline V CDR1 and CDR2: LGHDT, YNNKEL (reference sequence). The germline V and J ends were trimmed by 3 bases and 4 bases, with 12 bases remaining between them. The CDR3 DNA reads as TGTGCCAGCAGCCAGAGGGGGTCAGGAGAGACCCAGTACTTC. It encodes CASSQRGSGETQYF.

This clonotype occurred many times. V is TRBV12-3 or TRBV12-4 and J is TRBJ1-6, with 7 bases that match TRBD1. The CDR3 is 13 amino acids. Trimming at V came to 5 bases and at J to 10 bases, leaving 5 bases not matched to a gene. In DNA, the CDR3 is TGTGCCAGCAGTGTAACAGGGGAATCACCCCTCCACTTT. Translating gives CASSVTGESPLHF.

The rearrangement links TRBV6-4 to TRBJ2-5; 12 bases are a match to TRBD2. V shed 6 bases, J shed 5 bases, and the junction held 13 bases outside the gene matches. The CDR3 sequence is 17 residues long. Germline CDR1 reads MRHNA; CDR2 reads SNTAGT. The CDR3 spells CASSHGLAGSRGETQYF. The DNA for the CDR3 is TGTGCCAGCAGCCATGGACTAGCGGGGAGCCGGGGCGAGACCCAGTACTTC.

CDR3 DNA: TGTGCCAGCAGTGTAGACAGGGGGCGTGGGACTGAAGCTTTCTTT. This gives the protein CASSVDRGRGTEAFF. The chain carries TRBV2 and TRBJ1-1; 10 bases match TRBD1. The germline CDR1 and CDR2 sequences are SNHLY and FYNNEI. This CDR3 region has 15 residues. V was clipped by 4 bases and J by 5 bases; unmatched bases: 7.